Listed below are T cell receptor beta chains from one sample, sequenced in a study of cytomegalovirus exposure and HLA in healthy donors. The protocol was immunoSEQ multiplex PCR, while the TCRdb copy is restricted to in-frame clones and leaves out a portion. The sample lists tens of thousands of clones, around 73% seen once, with about 3.2% in the top ten. Specimen: PBMCs. These receptors originate from a woman in her 30s in good health and CMV-seronegative. The CDR3 runs from the conserved cysteine through the conserved F or W. The order of the fields is clone size, J gene, CDR3 length, D gene, V gene, CDR3 DNA, CDR3 protein. The D gene is left open where the match is weak. The size of a clone is reported for some rows only, either as once, few or many, or as a class for expanded clones.

>few|TRBJ2-7|17|TRBD2|TRBV6-1
TGTGCCAGCAGTGGGGGCCTAGCGGGAGGGCGCTACTACGAGCAGTACTTC
CASSGGLAGGRYYEQYF
>once|TRBJ2-3|15|TRBD1|TRBV5-4
TGTGCCAGCAGCGCAGGGACAGACGCAAAAGGACCGCAGTATTTT
CASSAGTDAKGPQYF
>-|TRBJ1-2|14|TRBD1|TRBV28
TGTGCCAGCAGCTCCGGGACAGGGCAATATGGCTACACCTTC
CASSSGTGQYGYTF
>few|TRBJ1-5|15|TRBD1|TRBV6-1
TGTGCCAGCAGTACATCGACAGGGGGCGGCCAGCCCCAGCATTTT
CASSTSTGGGQPQHF
>-|TRBJ1-4|17|TRBD1|TRBV6-1
TGTGCCAGCAGTGGGGGACAGGGATCCCCAACTAATGAAAAACTGTTTTTT
CASSGGQGSPTNEKLFF
>-|TRBJ2-2|16|TRBD1|TRBV27
TGTGCCAGCAGTAGCCGGGACAGGGGGACAGTCGGGGAGCTGTTTTTT
CASSSRDRGTVGELFF
>-|TRBJ1-2|14|-|TRBV6-1
TGTGCCAGCAGTGAATTTGAGGGATGGGAGGGCTACACCTTC
CASSEFEGWEGYTF
>-|TRBJ1-2|13|TRBD1|TRBV29-1
TGCAGCGTTGACTTCGGACAGGGGGATGGCTACACCTTC
CSVDFGQGDGYTF
>-|TRBJ2-7|15|TRBD1|TRBV5-1
TGCGCCAGCAGCTTGATCCCAGGGGGCTATTACGAGCAGTACTTC
CASSLIPGGYYEQYF
>-|TRBJ1-2|14|TRBD1|TRBV7-9
TGTGCCAGCAGCTCTACAGGGGGGTTTTATGGCTACACCTTC
CASSSTGGFYGYTF
>-|TRBJ2-7|14|TRBD2|TRBV29-1
TGCAGCGCTAGTAGCGGGAGCCATACCTACGAGCAGTACTTC
CSASSGSHTYEQYF
>once|TRBJ1-4|13|TRBD1|TRBV5-1
TGCGCCAGCAGCTCCGGGACAGATGAAAAACTGTTTTTT
CASSSGTDEKLFF
>once|TRBJ1-1|14|-|TRBV15
TGTGCCACCAGCAGAATCCTAATGAACACTGAAGCTTTCTTT
CATSRILMNTEAFF
>-|TRBJ1-1|17|TRBD1|TRBV7-9
TGTGCCAGCAGCTTAGTCTCTCCCGGGACAGGGGTCACTGAAGCTTTCTTT
CASSLVSPGTGVTEAFF
>-|TRBJ1-1|15|TRBD1|TRBV28
TGTGCCAGCAGGGAGAACAGGGGGCGTAACACTGAAGCTTTCTTT
CASRENRGRNTEAFF
>-|TRBJ2-1|15|TRBD2|TRBV6-1
TGTGCCAGCCAACTCACTAGCGGGAGTTACAATGAGCAGTTCTTC
CASQLTSGSYNEQFF
>-|TRBJ2-7|13|-|TRBV25-1
TGTGCCAGCAGTGATTCACTAGCCCACGAGCAGTACTTC
CASSDSLAHEQYF
>-|TRBJ2-5|14|-|TRBV27
TGTGCCAGCAGTCCCTTTAGAAGGGGGGAGACCCAGTACTTC
CASSPFRRGETQYF
>-|TRBJ1-4|14|-|TRBV19
TGTGCCAGTAGTATTAACCAGGGTTGGGAAAAACTGTTTTTT
CASSINQGWEKLFF
>-|TRBJ1-2|15|TRBD1|TRBV9
TGTGCCAGCAGCGCCGGGACAGGGCCTAACTATGGCTACACCTTC
CASSAGTGPNYGYTF
>-|TRBJ2-2|15|TRBD1|TRBV6-5
TGTGCCAGCAGCAACGAGGGGACAGAAACCGGGGAGCTGTTTTTT
CASSNEGTETGELFF
>-|TRBJ1-5|15|TRBD1|TRBV5-1
TGCGCCAGCAGCTTGGCGGGACAGGGACATCAGCCCCAGCATTTT
CASSLAGQGHQPQHF
>-|TRBJ1-2|13|-|TRBV27
TGTGCCAGCAGACTTAGTGGGGGGGAAGGCTACACCTTC
CASRLSGGEGYTF
>-|TRBJ2-7|15|-|TRBV9
TGTGCCAGCAGCGTGGATGACAGCCCTGCCAACGAGCAGTACTTC
CASSVDDSPANEQYF
>-|TRBJ2-3|15|TRBD2|TRBV18
TGTGCCAGCTCACGGACTAGCGGAAGCACAGATACGCAGTATTTT
CASSRTSGSTDTQYF
>few|TRBJ1-1|13|-|TRBV30
TGTGCCTGGATTCGACAGATGAACACTGAAGCTTTCTTT
CAWIRQMNTEAFF
>few|TRBJ2-7|14|-|TRBV18
TGTGCCAGCTCACCATCCAGGGACTCCTACGAGCAGTACTTC
CASSPSRDSYEQYF
>-|TRBJ2-5|15|TRBD1|TRBV18
TGTGCCAGCTCACCCGGGACAGGGCCGGGGGAGACCCAGTACTTC
CASSPGTGPGETQYF
>-|TRBJ1-5|15|-|TRBV4-2
TGTGCCAGCAGTCAGGGGACAAATAGCAATCAGCCCCAGCATTTT
CASSQGTNSNQPQHF
>-|TRBJ2-5|11|-|TRBV30
TGTGCCTGGAGCGAAACGGGGACCCAGTACTTC
CAWSETGTQYF
>-|TRBJ2-6|17|TRBD1|TRBV29-1
TGCAGCGTTTTTGATGAGGACAGGGACTCTGGGGCCAACGTCCTGACTTTC
CSVFDEDRDSGANVLTF
>-|TRBJ1-1|12|-|TRBV18
TGTGCCAGCTCACCTGTTGGGGCATCGGCTTTCTTT
CASSPVGASAFF
>-|TRBJ1-1|13|-|TRBV5-1
TGCGCCAGCACTCTGGCCGAGAACACTGAAGCTTTCTTT
CASTLAENTEAFF
>-|TRBJ2-7|14|TRBD2|TRBV7-9
TGTGCCAGCAGCTTAGAAGCGGGGGTAGGGGAGCAGTACTTC
CASSLEAGVGEQYF
>-|TRBJ1-1|13|-|TRBV7-3
TGTGCCAGCAGCACACAGTCGAACACTGAAGCTTTCTTT
CASSTQSNTEAFF
>few|TRBJ1-4|14|-|TRBV5-6
TGTGCCAGCAGCCCCGACAGGCGTAATGAAAAACTGTTTTTT
CASSPDRRNEKLFF
>-|TRBJ2-5|15|-|TRBV7-6
TGTGCCAGCAGCTTAGGCGGGGGCCTCCAAGAGACCCAGTACTTC
CASSLGGGLQETQYF
>-|TRBJ2-5|16|-|TRBV30
TGTGCCTGGAGTGTATGGCGGATAACTAACCAAGAGACCCAGTACTTC
CAWSVWRITNQETQYF
>few|TRBJ2-2|13|-|TRBV29-1
TGCAGCGTTGGGACATCGAACACCGGGGAGCTGTTTTTT
CSVGTSNTGELFF
>-|TRBJ2-7|15|TRBD2|TRBV2
TGTGCCAGCCGTGCTACTAGCGGAAATTACTACGAGCAGTACTTC
CASRATSGNYYEQYF